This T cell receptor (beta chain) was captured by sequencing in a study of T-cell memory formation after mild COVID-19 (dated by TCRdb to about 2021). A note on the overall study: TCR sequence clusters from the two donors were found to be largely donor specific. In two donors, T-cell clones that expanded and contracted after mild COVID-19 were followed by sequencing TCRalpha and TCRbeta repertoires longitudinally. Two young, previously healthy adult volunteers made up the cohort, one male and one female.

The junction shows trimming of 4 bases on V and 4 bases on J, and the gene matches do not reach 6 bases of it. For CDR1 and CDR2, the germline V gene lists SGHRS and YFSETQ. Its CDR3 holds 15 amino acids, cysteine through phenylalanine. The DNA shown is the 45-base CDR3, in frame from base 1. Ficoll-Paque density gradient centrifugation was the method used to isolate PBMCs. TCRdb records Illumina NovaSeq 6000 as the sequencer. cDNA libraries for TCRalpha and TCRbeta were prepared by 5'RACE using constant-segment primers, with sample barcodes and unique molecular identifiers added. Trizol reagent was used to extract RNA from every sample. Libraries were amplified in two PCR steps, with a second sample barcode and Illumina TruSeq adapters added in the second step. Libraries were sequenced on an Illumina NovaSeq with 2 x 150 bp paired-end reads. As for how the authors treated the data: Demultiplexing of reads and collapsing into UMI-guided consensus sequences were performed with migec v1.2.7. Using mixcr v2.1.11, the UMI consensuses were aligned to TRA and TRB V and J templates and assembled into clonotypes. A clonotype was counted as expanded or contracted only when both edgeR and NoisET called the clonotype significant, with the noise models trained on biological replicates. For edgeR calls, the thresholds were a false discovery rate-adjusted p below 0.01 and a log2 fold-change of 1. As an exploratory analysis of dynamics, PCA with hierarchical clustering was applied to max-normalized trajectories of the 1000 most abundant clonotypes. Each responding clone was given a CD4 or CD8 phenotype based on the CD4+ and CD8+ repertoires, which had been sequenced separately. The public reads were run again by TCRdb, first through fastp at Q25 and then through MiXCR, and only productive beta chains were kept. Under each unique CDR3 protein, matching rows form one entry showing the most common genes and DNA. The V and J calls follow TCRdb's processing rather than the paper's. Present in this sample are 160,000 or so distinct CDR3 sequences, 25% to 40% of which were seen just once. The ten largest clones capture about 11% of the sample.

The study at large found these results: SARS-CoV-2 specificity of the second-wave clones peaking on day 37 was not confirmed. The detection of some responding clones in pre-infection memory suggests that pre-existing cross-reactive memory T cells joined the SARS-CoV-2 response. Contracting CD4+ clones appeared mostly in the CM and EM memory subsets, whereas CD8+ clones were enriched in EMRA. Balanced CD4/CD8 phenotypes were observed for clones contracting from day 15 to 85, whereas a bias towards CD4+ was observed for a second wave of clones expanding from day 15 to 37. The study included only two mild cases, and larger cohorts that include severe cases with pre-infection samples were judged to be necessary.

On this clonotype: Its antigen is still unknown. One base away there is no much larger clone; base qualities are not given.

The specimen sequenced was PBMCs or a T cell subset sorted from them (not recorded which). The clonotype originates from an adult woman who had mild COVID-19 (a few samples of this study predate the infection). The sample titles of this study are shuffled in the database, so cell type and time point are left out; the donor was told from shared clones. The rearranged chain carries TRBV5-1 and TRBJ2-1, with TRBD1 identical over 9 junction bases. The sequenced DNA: TGCGCCAGCAGCAGGATAGGGACAGGGTACAATGAGCAGTTCTTC. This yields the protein CASSRIGTGYNEQFF.